This note documents a single T cell receptor (beta chain) sequence. As yet, its antigen is unknown. RNA transcripts yielded amplified TCR beta CDR3 regions. With the HTBI primer set, the TCR CDR3 went through a first round of RT-PCR. TCRdb reanalysed the multiplex PCR reads using MiXCR and keeps one entry per CDR3 protein. The table has about 550,000 distinct CDR3 sequences, 20% seen once. The data originate from a study of T cells in Graves' hyperthyroidism and ophthalmopathy. Study-level results: Ophthalmopathy, which appeared later, was predicted by the model a median roughly 6.4 months before onset. Ophthalmopathy stood apart from stable hyperthyroidism in a 13 V-J model.

The CDR3 totals 12 residues. The V end lost 7 bases, the J end lost 6 bases, and 12 bases lay between the germline ends. The sequenced sample consisted of blood. The source is a man younger than 35 with Graves' hyperthyroidism. The chain is built from TRBV12-3 or TRBV12-4 and TRBJ1-1; the D is unclear. In DNA form, the CDR3 reads TGTGCCAGCATCGAGGGAGGCCCTGAAGCTTTCTTT. Translating gives CASIEGGPEAFF.